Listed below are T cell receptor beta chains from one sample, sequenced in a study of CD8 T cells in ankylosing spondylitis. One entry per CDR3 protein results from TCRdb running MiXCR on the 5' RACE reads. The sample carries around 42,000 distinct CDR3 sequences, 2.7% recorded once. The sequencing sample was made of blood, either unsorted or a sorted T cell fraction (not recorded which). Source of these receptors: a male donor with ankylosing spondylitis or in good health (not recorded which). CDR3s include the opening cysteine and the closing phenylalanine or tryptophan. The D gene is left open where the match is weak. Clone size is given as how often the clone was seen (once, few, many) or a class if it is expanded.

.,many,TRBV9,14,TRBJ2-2,TGTGCCAGCAGCTTCACAGGGGGGGCCGGGGAGCTGTTTTTT,CASSFTGGAGELFF
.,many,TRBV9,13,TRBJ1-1,TGTGCCAGCAGCGTAAAGGGAAGGACTGAAGCTTTCTTT,CASSVKGRTEAFF
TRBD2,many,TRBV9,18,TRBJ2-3,TGTGCCAGCAGCGTCTCCCCTGGCGCGGGAGAGTTCGCAGATACGCAGTATTTT,CASSVSPGAGEFADTQYF
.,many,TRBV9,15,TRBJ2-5,TGTGCCAGCAGCGTAGGGTTTGGGGGCCCCGAGACCCAGTACTTC,CASSVGFGGPETQYF
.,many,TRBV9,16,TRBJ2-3,TGTGCCAGCAGCGTAGGGACAAACGGGAGAACAGATACGCAGTATTTT,CASSVGTNGRTDTQYF
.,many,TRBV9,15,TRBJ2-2,TGTGCCAGCAGCGTCGAGGGCCGCGGCACCGGGGAGCTGTTTTTT,CASSVEGRGTGELFF
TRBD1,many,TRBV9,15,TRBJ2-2,TGTGCCAGCAGCGTAGGGACAGGGGTCACCGGGGAGCTGTTTTTT,CASSVGTGVTGELFF
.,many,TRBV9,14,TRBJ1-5,TGTGCCAGCAGCGTAGACACCCAGGGTCGGACCCAGCATTTT,CASSVDTQGRTQHF
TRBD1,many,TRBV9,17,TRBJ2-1,TGTGCCAGCAGCGTAGCTTTACGGACAGGGGGCTCCAATGAGCAGTTCTTC,CASSVALRTGGSNEQFF
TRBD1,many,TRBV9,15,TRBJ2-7,TGTGCCAGCAGCGAAGGACAGGGGGCTTACTACGAGCAGTACTTC,CASSEGQGAYYEQYF
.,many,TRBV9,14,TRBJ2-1,TGTGCCAGCAGCGTAGCAACGGGAGACCGGGAGCAGTTCTTC,CASSVATGDREQFF
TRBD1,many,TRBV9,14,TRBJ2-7,TGTGCCAGCAGCAAGGGACAGGGGGCTTACGAGCAGTACTTC,CASSKGQGAYEQYF
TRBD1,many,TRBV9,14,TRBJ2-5,TGTGCCAGCGGGACAGGGGCGATGAAAGAGACCCAGTACTTC,CASGTGAMKETQYF
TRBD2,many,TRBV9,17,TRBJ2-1,TGTGCCAGCAGCGCCGACGGACTAGCGGGAGTTAGCAATGAGCAGTTCTTC,CASSADGLAGVSNEQFF
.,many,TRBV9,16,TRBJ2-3,TGTGCCAGCAGCGTAGACGGGAGAAGGGGCACAGATACGCAGTATTTT,CASSVDGRRGTDTQYF
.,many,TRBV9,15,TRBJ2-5,TGTGCCAGCAGCGTCGGGACACCGGCCGGAGAGACCCAGTACTTC,CASSVGTPAGETQYF
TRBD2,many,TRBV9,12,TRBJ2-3,TGTGCCAGCAGCGTGTGGGGGGGTCCGCAGTATTTT,CASSVWGGPQYF
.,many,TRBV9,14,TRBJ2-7,TGTGCCAGCAGCGTAGGACCGGAGTCCTACGAGCAGTACTTC,CASSVGPESYEQYF
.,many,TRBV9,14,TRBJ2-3,TGTGCCAGCAGCCAAGCGTCAGTCGCAGATACGCAGTATTTT,CASSQASVADTQYF
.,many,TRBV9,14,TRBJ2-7,TGTGCCAGCAGGGAAGGGCCCGGCGGAGGCGAGCAGTACTTC,CASREGPGGGEQYF
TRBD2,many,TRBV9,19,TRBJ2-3,TGTGCCAGCGGCGTAGGAGACAGCGGGGGTCGAACTAGCACAGATACGCAGTATTTT,CASGVGDSGGRTSTDTQYF
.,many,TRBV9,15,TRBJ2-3,TGTGCCAGCAGCCTAGCGTCGACTAGCACAGATACGCAGTATTTT,CASSLASTSTDTQYF
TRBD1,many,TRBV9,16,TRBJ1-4,TGTGCCAGCAGCGTAGCAGCCGGGACAGTGAATGAAAAACTGTTTTTT,CASSVAAGTVNEKLFF
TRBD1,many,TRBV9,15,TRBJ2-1,TGTGCCAGCAGCGTTAGGACAGGGCCCAGCGATGAGCAGTTCTTC,CASSVRTGPSDEQFF
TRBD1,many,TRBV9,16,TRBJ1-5,TGTGCCAGCAGCCCCGGGACAGGGGCTAGCAATCAGCCCCAGCATTTT,CASSPGTGASNQPQHF
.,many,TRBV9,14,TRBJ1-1,TGTGCCAGCGGCCGCATCGACCCAAACACTGAAGCTTTCTTT,CASGRIDPNTEAFF